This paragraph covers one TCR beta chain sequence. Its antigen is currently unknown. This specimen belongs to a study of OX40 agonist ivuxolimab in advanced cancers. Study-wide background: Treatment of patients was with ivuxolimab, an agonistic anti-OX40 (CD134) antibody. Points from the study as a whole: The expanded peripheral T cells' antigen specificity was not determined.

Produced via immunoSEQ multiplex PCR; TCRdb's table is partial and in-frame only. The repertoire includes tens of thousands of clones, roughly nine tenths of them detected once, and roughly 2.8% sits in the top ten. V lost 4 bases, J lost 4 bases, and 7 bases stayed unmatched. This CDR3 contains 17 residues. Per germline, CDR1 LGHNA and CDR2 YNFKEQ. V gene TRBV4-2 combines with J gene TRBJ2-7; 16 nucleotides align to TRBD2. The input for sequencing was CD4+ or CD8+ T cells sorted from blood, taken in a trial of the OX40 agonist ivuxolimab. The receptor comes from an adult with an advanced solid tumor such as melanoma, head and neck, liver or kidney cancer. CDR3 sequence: CASSPGTSGRVLYEQYF. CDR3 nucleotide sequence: TGTGCCAGCAGCCCGGGGACTAGCGGGAGGGTACTGTACGAGCAGTACTTC.